These 27 T cell receptor beta chains were all obtained from the same sample, sequenced in a study of T cell responses to AZD1222 COVID-19 vaccine. TCRdb's table, derived via immunoSEQ multiplex PCR, lists solely in-frame clones and lacks some. The top ten hold 5.4% of the sample, which has 140,000 to 150,000 clones, roughly 90% seen once. The specimen comprised peripheral blood, sampled 28 days after the second dose of the MenACWY control vaccine. These receptors all stem from an adult who received the MenACWY meningococcal vaccine as a control.

DNA for the CDR3: TGTGCCAGCTCACCACGAGAGGGGACCCAGTACTTC. Amino acid sequence: CASSPREGTQYF. The V gene is TRBV18, the J gene TRBJ2-5; the D gene is possibly TRBD2 (5 bases). Trimming took off 1 base at V and 7 bases at J, with 7 bases between the two ends. The germline CDR1 and CDR2 sequences are KGHSH and LQKENI. This CDR3 spans 12 amino acids.

V and J are TRBV4-1 and TRBJ1-2; D unclear. Germline V gene data show CDR1 as MGHRA and CDR2 as YSYEKL. V was cut by 0 bases and J by 2 bases, with 10 bases left in between. This CDR3 spans 15 amino acids. DNA for the CDR3: TGCGCCAGCAGCCAAGATAGGGCGGGAAACTATGGCTACACCTTC. Its translation is CASSQDRAGNYGYTF.

This chain joins TRBV7-9 and TRBJ1-5; no reliable D call. The CDR3 is made up of 14 amino acids. V lost 2 bases to trimming and J lost 5 bases, with 10 bases between them. Germline assignment: CDR1 SEHNR and CDR2 FQNEAQ (reference sequence). The CDR3 loop reads CASSLTQADQPQHF. In DNA, the CDR3 is TGTGCCAGCAGCTTAACGCAGGCTGATCAGCCCCAGCATTTT.

This sequence joins TRBV3-1 (or the pseudogene TRBV3-2) and TRBJ2-2, with D unresolved. The V and J ends lost 2 bases and 4 bases respectively, with 5 bases between them. Germline V CDR1 and CDR2: LGHDT, YNNKEL (reference sequence). This CDR3 is built from 13 residues. The chain's CDR3 is CASSQHGTGELFF. CDR3 nucleotides: TGTGCCAGCAGCCAACACGGCACCGGGGAGCTGTTTTTT.

This clone came up once. The chain has TRBV6-5 and TRBJ2-7; no reliable D call. Looked up from germline, CDR1 is MNHEY and CDR2 is SVGAGI. Trimming cost V 7 bases and J 1 base, with 8 bases left between them. The length of the CDR3 is 12 residues. CDR3 region: CASMAGSYEQYF. CDR3 DNA: TGTGCCAGCATGGCAGGTTCCTACGAGCAGTACTTC.

In this sample, this clone turned up a few times. V is TRBV30 and J is TRBJ1-1, with TRBD1 matching over 7 bases. The trim removed 0 bases at V and 6 bases at J, leaving 10 bases unmatched. The CDR3 runs to 15 residues. Germline V gene sequence: CDR1 GTSNPN, CDR2 SVGIG (reference sequence). The CDR3, as DNA: TGTGCCTGGAGTGTAAAGGGTAAGGGGGCTTCTGAAGCTTTCTTT. It yields the protein CAWSVKGKGASEAFF.

The gene calls are TRBV15 and TRBJ1-4; weak D call: TRBD1 (5 bases). V dropped 4 bases and J dropped 4 bases, with 13 bases sitting between them. The CDR3 covers 15 residues. Germline V gene lookup returns CDR1 LNHNV and CDR2 YYDKDF (reference sequence). As DNA, the CDR3 is TGTGCCACCAGCAAAGGCCGGGACTTTAATGAAAAACTGTTTTTT. Amino acid sequence: CATSKGRDFNEKLFF.

The chain links TRBV7-6 to TRBJ2-2; D remains ambiguous. Trimming took 5 bases from V and 0 from J, leaving 13 bases between them. The CDR3 contains 16 residues. CDR1 is SGHVS and CDR2 is FNYEAQ in the germline V gene. The CDR3 is CASSPQQPANTGELFF. The CDR3 DNA sequence: TGTGCCAGCAGCCCACAGCAGCCCGCGAACACCGGGGAGCTGTTTTTT. Variable domain in full (rest from reference TRBV7-6 and TRBJ2-2): GAGVSQSPRYKVTKRGQDVALRCDPISGHVSLYWYRQALGQGPEFLTYFNYEAQQDKSGLPNDRFSAERPEGSISTLTIQRTEQRDSAMYRCASSPQQPANTGELFFGEGSRLTVL.

V gene TRBV7-6 combines with J gene TRBJ2-7, with 7 bases matching TRBD2. The ends lost 2 bases at V and 1 base at J; junction bases unmatched: 2. Looked up from germline, CDR1 is SGHVS and CDR2 is FNYEAQ. The CDR3 runs to 14 residues. The CDR3 loop reads CASSLSSGSYEQYF. CDR3 DNA sequence: TGTGCCAGCAGCTTAAGTAGCGGGTCCTACGAGCAGTACTTC.

This clone appeared once. The gene calls are TRBV5-6 and TRBJ1-3, with a possible D match to TRBD1 (5 bases). There are 17 residues in the CDR3. V was shortened by 1 base and J by 1 base, with 15 bases between the two germline ends. Germline V CDR1 and CDR2: SGHDT, YYEEEE. The CDR3 DNA reads as TGTGCCAGCAGCTTGACCAGGGATCTAGAGTCTGGAAACACCATATATTTT. It translates to CASSLTRDLESGNTIYF.

This CDR3 reads CAISGLAGDMGTDTQYF. The CDR3 DNA sequence: TGTGCCATCAGTGGCCTAGCGGGGGACATGGGCACAGATACGCAGTATTTT. The chain combines TRBV10-3 with TRBJ2-3; 10 bases map to TRBD2. There are 17 residues in the CDR3. In germline, CDR1 is ENHRY, CDR2 SYGVKD. With V trimmed by 4 bases and J by 1 base, 8 bases remained unmatched.

This clone was seen a few times. At one end the junction does not follow the germline gene, possibly because of a read error. V usage is TRBV7-7 and J usage is TRBJ1-1; the D is unclear. Germline values: CDR1 SSHAT, CDR2 FNYEAQ (reference sequence). This CDR3 has 17 residues. The CDR3 loop is CASSLFFNRAENTEAFF. The CDR3 bases are TGTGCTAGCAGCTTATTTTTTAATCGGGCCGAGAACACTGAAGCTTTCTTT.

The CDR3 region has the DNA TGTGCCACCAGCAGGAGGTCTAGCGGGGGCCCAGATACGCAGTATTTT. This sequence encodes CATSRRSSGGPDTQYF. This chain connects TRBV15 to TRBJ2-3; TRBD2 agrees at 10 bases. Germline V gene lookup returns CDR1 LNHNV and CDR2 YYDKDF (reference sequence). V trimming: 3 bases; J trimming: 4 bases; junction bases outside the gene matches: 7. This CDR3 is 16 amino acids long. Filled out from reference TRBV15 and TRBJ2-3, the complete variable domain reads DAMVIQNPRYQVTQFGKPVTLSCSQTLNHNVMYWYQQKSSQAPKLLFHYYDKDFNNEADTPDNFQSRRPNTSFCFLDIRSPGLGDTAMYLCATSRRSSGGPDTQYFGPGTRLTVL.

The rearrangement links TRBV12-5 to TRBJ1-2, with 12 positions matching TRBD1. The J segment lost 4 bases and the V segment lost 9 bases, leaving 3 bases of the junction unmatched. CDR1 LGHNT and CDR2 FRNRAP come from the germline V gene. CDR3 length: 13 amino acids. CDR3 amino acids: CASGTGGSYGYTF. The CDR3 nucleotides read TGTGCTAGCGGGACAGGGGGCAGCTATGGCTACACCTTC.

The DNA for the CDR3 is TGTGCCAGCTGCAGTACCACGCCCAGGGGGAGAAGTCAGCCCCAGCATTTT. It encodes CASCSTTPRGRSQPQHF. This chain connects TRBV18 to TRBJ1-5; 7 bases are a match to TRBD1. V shed 7 bases and J 6 bases; nucleotides not matched to a gene: 18. The CDR3 covers 17 residues. The germline V gene has CDR1 KGHSH and CDR2 LQKENI. The full variable domain, with the rest looked up from reference TRBV18 and TRBJ1-5, is NAGVMQNPRHLVRRRGQEARLRCSPMKGHSHVYWYRQLPEEGLKFMVYLQKENIIDESGMPKERFSAEFPKEGPSILRIQQVVRGDSAAYFCASCSTTPRGRSQPQHFGDGTRLSIL.

The chain links TRBV19 to TRBJ2-5, with D tentatively TRBD1 or TRBD2 (6 bases each). This CDR3 spans 15 amino acids. Looked up from germline, CDR1 is LNHDA and CDR2 is SQIVND (reference sequence). V lost 3 bases and J lost 5, with 16 bases in between. The CDR3: CASSIWGALGETQYF. DNA of the CDR3: TGTGCCAGTAGTATCTGGGGGGCGCTCGGGGAGACCCAGTACTTC.

The V gene is TRBV6-5, the J gene TRBJ2-7; D possibly matches TRBD1 or TRBD2 (5 bases each). There are 13 residues in the CDR3. V dropped 4 bases and J dropped 4 bases, with 11 bases sitting between them. Per the germline V gene, CDR1 is MNHEY and CDR2 is SVGAGI. In DNA, the CDR3 is TGTGCCAGCAGTTTAGGGACGGATTACGAGCAGTACTTC. Protein: CASSLGTDYEQYF.

The rearrangement links TRBV13 to TRBJ2-1, with D possibly TRBD2 on 6 matching bases. V was clipped by 3 bases and J by 1 base, with 7 bases between them. CDR1 PRHDT and CDR2 FYEKMQ come from the germline V gene (reference sequence). The CDR3 loop spans 14 amino acids. The DNA of the CDR3 is TGTGCCAGCAGCTTGGGGGGTTCCTACAATGAGCAGTTCTTC. This sequence encodes CASSLGGSYNEQFF. The full variable domain, with the rest looked up from reference TRBV13 and TRBJ2-1, is AAGVIQSPRHLIKEKRETATLKCYPIPRHDTVYWYQQGPGQDPQFLISFYEKMQSDKGSIPDRFSAQQFSDYHSELNMSSLELGDSALYFCASSLGGSYNEQFFGPGTRLTVL.

This clone was picked up a small number of times. The rearrangement joins TRBV6-5 to TRBJ2-7; the D gene is possibly TRBD1 (5 bases). Trimming cost V 2 bases and J 8 bases, with 13 bases left between them. CDR3 length: 13 residues. From germline, CDR1 is MNHEY and CDR2 SVGAGI. This CDR3 reads CASSYNQGAQQYF. The CDR3, as DNA: TGTGCCAGCAGTTACAATCAGGGTGCGCAGCAGTACTTC.

The chain is built from TRBV11-3 and TRBJ2-2; 11 nucleotides line up with TRBD2. Germline trimming cut 4 bases from V and 5 bases from J; bases unmatched to any gene: 3. This CDR3 spans 15 amino acids. CDR1 is SGHNT and CDR2 is YENEEA in the germline V gene. The CDR3 loop is CASSSGLAGTGELFF. CDR3 DNA sequence: TGTGCCAGCAGCTCCGGACTAGCGGGTACCGGGGAGCTGTTTTTT.

The rearrangement joins TRBV2 to TRBJ1-5, with D uncertain. The CDR3 extends over 13 amino acids. Trimming took 4 bases from V and 7 from J, leaving 11 bases between them. CDR1 and CDR2 from the germline V gene are SNHLY and FYNNEI. CDR3 bases: TGTGCCAGCAGTGTAAGTAGCGGCCAGCCCCAGCATTTT. Translating gives CASSVSSGQPQHF. The entire variable domain, with the rest obtained from reference TRBV2 and TRBJ1-5, is as follows: EPEVTQTPSHQVTQMGQEVILRCVPISNHLYFYWYRQILGQKVEFLVSFYNNEISEKSEIFDDQFSVERPDGSNFTLKIRSTKLEDSAMYFCASSVSSGQPQHFGDGTRLSIL.

The chain links TRBV24-1 to TRBJ2-3; D ambiguous. Germline V gene lookup returns CDR1 KGHDR and CDR2 SFDVKD. This CDR3 spans 11 amino acids. Trimming left V 7 bases short and J 6 bases short, with 7 bases between. The CDR3 sequence is CATSAWDTQYF. DNA for the CDR3: TGTGCCACCAGCGCTTGGGATACGCAGTATTTT.

The V gene is TRBV11-2, the J gene TRBJ2-2, with D hard to call. Looked up from germline, CDR1 is SGHAT and CDR2 is FQNNGV. V lost 1 base, J lost 3 bases, and 9 bases lay in between. The CDR3 length is 15 residues. The CDR3 nucleotides are TGTGCCAGCAGCTTAGGGCTACTCTACACCGGGGAGCTGTTTTTT. This sequence encodes CASSLGLLYTGELFF. The variable domain in full, with the rest retrieved from reference TRBV11-2 and TRBJ2-2, is EAGVAQSPRYKIIEKRQSVAFWCNPISGHATLYWYQQILGQGPKLLIQFQNNGVVDDSQLPKDRFSAERLKGVDSTLKIQPAKLEDSAVYLCASSLGLLYTGELFFGEGSRLTVL.

The chain recombines TRBV30 with TRBJ1-2; 9 bases are a match to TRBD1. The CDR3 spans 13 residues. Germline V lookup: CDR1 GTSNPN, CDR2 SVGIG (reference sequence). The V segment lost 5 bases and the J segment 8 bases; nucleotides outside the gene matches: 9. This CDR3 is CAWGPGTGFGYTF. CDR3 nucleotides: TGTGCCTGGGGCCCCGGGACAGGGTTCGGCTACACCTTC. Supplemented by reference TRBV30 and TRBJ1-2, the full variable domain reads SQTIHQWPATLVQPVGSPLSLECTVEGTSNPNLYWYRQAAGRGLQLLFYSVGIGQISSEVPQNLSASRPQDRQFILSSKKLLLSDSGFYLCAWGPGTGFGYTFGSGTRLTVV.

The gene calls are TRBV15 and TRBJ1-5, with a possible D match to TRBD1 (6 bases). The CDR3 covers 14 residues. V lost 2 bases to trimming and J lost 7 bases, with 12 bases between them. CDR1 and CDR2 (germline): LNHNV, YYDKDF (reference sequence). The CDR3 nucleotides read TGTGCCACCAGCAGAACAGGGAATAGGCAGCCCCAGCATTTT. It codes for CATSRTGNRQPQHF.

This sequence joins TRBV29-1 and TRBJ1-1, with unresolved D. There are 14 residues in the CDR3. Per the germline V gene, CDR1 is SQVTM and CDR2 is ANQGSEA. The ends were cut back, 0 bases at V and 0 bases at J, with 8 bases in the middle. CDR3 bases: TGCAGCGTTGAAGATCCGTTCATGAACACTGAAGCTTTCTTT. Protein: CSVEDPFMNTEAFF.

This clone was picked up a small number of times. The chain has TRBV27 and TRBJ1-2; perhaps TRBD1 as D (6 bases). This CDR3 has 14 amino acids. Germline CDR1 is MNHEY and CDR2 is SMNVEV (reference sequence). Trimming took 8 bases from V and 4 from J, leaving 17 bases between them. The CDR3 DNA sequence: TGTGCCAGCGGCAGAGTTGGGGGCAGCTATGGCTACACCTTC. Protein: CASGRVGGSYGYTF.